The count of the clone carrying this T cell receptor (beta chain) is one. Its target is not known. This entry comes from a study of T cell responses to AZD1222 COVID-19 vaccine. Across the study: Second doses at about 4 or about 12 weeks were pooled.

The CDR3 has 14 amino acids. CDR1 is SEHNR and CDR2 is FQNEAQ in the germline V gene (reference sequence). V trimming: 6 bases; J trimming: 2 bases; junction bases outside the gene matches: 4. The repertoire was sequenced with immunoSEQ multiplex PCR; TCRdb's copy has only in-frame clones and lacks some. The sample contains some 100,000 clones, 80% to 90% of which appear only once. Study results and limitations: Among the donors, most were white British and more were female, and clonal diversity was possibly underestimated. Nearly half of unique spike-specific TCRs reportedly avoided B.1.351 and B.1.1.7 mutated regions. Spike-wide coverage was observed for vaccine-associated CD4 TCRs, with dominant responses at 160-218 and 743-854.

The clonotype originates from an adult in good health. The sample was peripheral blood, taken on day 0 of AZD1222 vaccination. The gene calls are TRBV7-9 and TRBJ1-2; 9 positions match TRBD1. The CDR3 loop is CASRLQGANYGYTF. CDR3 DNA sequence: TGTGCCAGCAGATTACAGGGGGCGAACTATGGCTACACCTTC.